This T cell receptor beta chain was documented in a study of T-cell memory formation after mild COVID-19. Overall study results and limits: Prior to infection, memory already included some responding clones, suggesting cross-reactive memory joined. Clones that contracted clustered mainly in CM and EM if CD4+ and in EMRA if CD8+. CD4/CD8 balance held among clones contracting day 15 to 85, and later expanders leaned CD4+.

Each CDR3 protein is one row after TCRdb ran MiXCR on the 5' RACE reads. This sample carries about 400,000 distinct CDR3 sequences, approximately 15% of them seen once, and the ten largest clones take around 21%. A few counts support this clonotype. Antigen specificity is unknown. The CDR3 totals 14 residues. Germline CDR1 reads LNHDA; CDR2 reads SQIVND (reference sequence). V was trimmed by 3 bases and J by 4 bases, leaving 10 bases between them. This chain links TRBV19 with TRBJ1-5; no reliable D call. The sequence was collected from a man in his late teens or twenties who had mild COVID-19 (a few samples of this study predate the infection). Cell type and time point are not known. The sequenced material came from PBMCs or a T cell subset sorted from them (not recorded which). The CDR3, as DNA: TGTGCCAGTAGTATGGCGGTCAGGAATCAGCCCCAGCATTTT. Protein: CASSMAVRNQPQHF.